What follows describes a single T cell receptor beta chain. The clone's antigen remains unknown. No base quality information exists; no much larger clone differs at one position. The CDR3 runs 15 amino acids, cysteine and phenylalanine included. The retained sequence is limited to the CDR3, 45 bases, with the frame set at the first base. The germline V gene (reference sequence) yields SEHNR for CDR1 and FQNEAQ for CDR2. A distance of 15 bases separates the germline ends of V and J, which lose 1 base and 5 bases respectively. Library construction relied on PCR. Data came from an Illumina HiSeq 2500. To reduce PCR and sequencing biases, unique molecular identifiers were incorporated into the TCR beta cDNA libraries. Per 1 to 10 million input T cells, 500,000 or so cDNA molecules were obtained, such that each molecule approximated one T cell. The same protocol used for the earlier healthy control dataset was applied to prepare and sequence the patient libraries. Samples belonging to the same batch were prepared together, multiplexed and sequenced on a shared HiSeq lane. As for the original processing: MIGEC handled the raw barcoded reads, throwing out single-read molecular identifier groups before consensus assembly and CDR3 extraction. Clonotype tables were post-analysed with VDJtools, normalizing diversity by down-sampling all datasets to the smallest sample size. In repertoire overlap clustering, CDR3 amino acid sequences, but not nucleotide sequences, were matched to correct batch-related cross-sample contamination. TCRdb trimmed the raw reads at Q25, called clones with MiXCR and kept productive beta chains. One record per CDR3 amino acid sequence lists the most common genes and DNA. TCRdb, not the original authors, processed these V and J calls. A total of under 900,000 distinct CDR3 sequences appear in this sample, approximately 50% of them only once. 4.6% of the sample rests with the top ten.

To demonstrate the VDJtools post-analysis software, TCR beta repertoires were profiled from the peripheral blood of over ten young patients with multiple sclerosis. The multiple sclerosis patients were children and adolescents between roughly 6 and 16 years of age. The source of the sample is a study of post-analysis software for immune sequencing data (dated by TCRdb to 2014 to 2015). The study in broad terms: Relapsing-remitting, secondary progressive and progressive-relapsing multiple sclerosis were recorded as disease courses, and subtype annotation was lacking for some patients. A subset of samples was prepared in parallel using single-end sample barcoding, then pooled and co-amplified after Illumina adapter ligation. The patient repertoires were set against roughly eleven previously published healthy control repertoires from donors whose ages ranged from about 6 to 26 years.

Study-level results and caveats: Significantly lower normalized Chao1 diversity was found in multiple sclerosis patients than in controls, suggesting substantial peripheral T-cell clonal expansion. The multiple sclerosis patient group was slightly younger than the control group. Roughly 5 TRBV segments, including TRBV5-6, TRBV5-1 and TRBV20-1, were significantly more frequent in patients than controls. Direct clustering with F measure revealed strong co-clustering of samples prepared in the same batch, which led to a batch-effect correction.

This clonotype was obtained from a girl between 10 and 17 years old with multiple sclerosis. The chain joins TRBV7-9 to TRBJ2-7; a confident D gene designation cannot be given. The material sequenced was blood. CDR3 loop: CASSLENFIGNEQYF. The DNA reads TGTGCCAGCAGCTTAGAGAATTTCATAGGGAACGAGCAGTACTTC.